Here is one T cell receptor beta chain with its context. The sample comes from a study of blood T cell repertoires in COVID-19. The overall study: Spain, Italy and the United States supplied samples that represented acute and convalescent COVID-19.

Participants came from 20 to 25 US areas, aged about 18 to 100 years. This table comes from immunoSEQ multiplex PCR, and its TCRdb copy is limited to in-frame clones, with some not included. The sample gives some 64,000 clones, under 80% of which show up once; 51% is in the top ten. In germline, CDR1 is GTSNPN, CDR2 SVGIG (reference sequence). Trimming stripped 8 bases from V and 0 bases from J, with 19 bases between. There are 15 residues in the CDR3. Material: PBMCs or T cells enriched from blood (not recorded which). This receptor was identified in a woman in her fifties or sixties who had been exposed to COVID-19. V is TRBV30 and J is TRBJ1-2; perhaps TRBD1 as D (6 bases). This CDR3 reads CALEEQGEANYGYTF. The CDR3 nucleotides read TGTGCCCTGGAAGAACAGGGAGAAGCTAACTATGGCTACACCTTC.